This TCR beta chain was retrieved from a study of early T cells in non-severe SARS-CoV-2 infection. The protocol attached unique molecular identifiers to individual cDNA molecules. TCRdb independently ran MiXCR on the 5' RACE reads; one entry per CDR3 protein. The sample has around 70,000 distinct CDR3 sequences; roughly a sixth are singletons. This clonotype was seen a handful of times. The source of this sequence is an adult who was a healthcare worker with PCR-confirmed SARS-CoV-2 infection or an uninfected control (not recorded which). Sequenced sample: whole blood.

In DNA, the CDR3 is TGTGCCAGCAGACTCGGTCACCCAAGTGAAAAACTGTTTTTT. It encodes CASRLGHPSEKLFF. The genes are TRBV28 and TRBJ1-4; D call uncertain. The ends were cut back, 6 bases at V and 7 bases at J, with 15 bases in the middle. The CDR3 spans 14 residues. Looked up from germline, CDR1 is MDHEN and CDR2 is SYDVKM. The whole variable domain, remainder taken from reference TRBV28 and TRBJ1-4, is DVKVTQSSRYLVKRTGEKVFLECVQDMDHENMFWYRQDPGLGLRLIYFSYDVKMKEKGDIPEGYSVSREKKERFSLILESASTNQTSMYLCASRLGHPSEKLFFGSGTQLSVL.